These 4 T cell receptor beta chains originate from one sample sequenced in a study of blood T cell repertoires in COVID-19. The table came from immunoSEQ multiplex PCR; TCRdb's copy has only in-frame clones and leaves some out. Counted here are roughly 150,000 clones, under 90% occurring once; the ten biggest clones make up approximately 10%. Sequenced: peripheral blood. Every receptor here comes from a woman aged 80 or over with active or convalescent COVID-19.

The rearrangement links TRBV6-5 to TRBJ2-7, with TRBD2 identical over 8 bases. The CDR3 is 14 residues long. V lost 2 bases, J lost 3 bases, and 3 bases stayed unmatched. Per germline, CDR1 MNHEY and CDR2 SVGAGI. The CDR3 DNA follows: TGTGCCAGCAGTTACCCCGGGACTAGCTACGAGCAGTACTTC. It yields the protein CASSYPGTSYEQYF.

The genes are TRBV19 and TRBJ1-1; perhaps TRBD1 as D (6 bases). The V end was cut by 7 bases, the J end by 5 bases, with 14 bases between. The CDR3 has 13 residues. Germline CDR1 and CDR2: LNHDA and SQIVND (reference sequence). CDR3 protein: CASTWGRNTEAFF. CDR3 bases: TGTGCCAGTACTTGGGGGCGGAATACTGAAGCTTTCTTT.

V and J are TRBV9 and TRBJ2-1; the match to TRBD2 covers 7 bases. There are 15 residues in the CDR3. V shed 0 bases, J shed 3 bases, and the junction held 3 bases outside the gene matches. CDR1 SGDLS and CDR2 YYNGEE come from the germline V gene. The CDR3 coding sequence is TGTGCCAGCAGCGTAGCGGGAGGTATCTACAATGAGCAGTTCTTC. Residues: CASSVAGGIYNEQFF.

A single count supports this clone. The chain is built from TRBV30 and TRBJ2-1; 14 bases match TRBD2. This CDR3 has 14 amino acids. V was clipped by 5 bases and J by 4 bases; unmatched bases: 1. The germline V gene has CDR1 GTSNPN and CDR2 SVGIG (reference sequence). The CDR3 DNA is TGTGCCTGGCGACTAGCGGGGGGGTACAATGAGCAGTTCTTC. It encodes CAWRLAGGYNEQFF.